A selection of T cell receptor beta chains follows, all from one sample in a study of blood T cell repertoires in COVID-19. Using immunoSEQ multiplex PCR, the repertoire was profiled, and TCRdb retains in-frame clones only, with some absent. Of approximately 230,000 clones in the sample, roughly four fifths were seen once. The sequencing sample was made of PBMCs or T cells enriched from blood (not recorded which). The receptors stem from a man aged 35 to 55 who had recovered from COVID-19. CDR3s include the opening cysteine and the closing phenylalanine or tryptophan. A D gene is named only where the DNA matches it firmly. Expanded clones get a size class; other rows say once, few or many, or leave the size out.

cdr3_aa cdr3_nt j_call v_call d_call clone_size
CASSLRQGGNEQFF TGTGCCAGCAGCTTAAGGCAGGGGGGAAATGAGCAGTTCTTC TRBJ2-1 TRBV11-2 NA NA
CASDQTGQGFPRSSYNEQFF TGTGCCAGCGATCAAACCGGACAGGGGTTTCCTCGTAGCTCCTACAATGAGCAGTTCTTC TRBJ2-1 TRBV27 TRBD1 NA
CSVVPGLQSNEQFF TGCAGCGTTGTACCGGGACTACAATCCAATGAGCAGTTCTTC TRBJ2-1 TRBV29-1 TRBD2 NA
CATSRVTVTEAFF TGTGCCACCAGCAGAGTCACAGTCACTGAAGCTTTCTTT TRBJ1-1 TRBV15 NA NA
CASRAAGLPYNEQFF TGTGCCAGTAGGGCTGCGGGACTCCCCTACAATGAGCAGTTCTTC TRBJ2-1 TRBV19 NA NA
CDRQQKPQETQYF TGCGACCGACAGCAGAAGCCTCAAGAGACCCAGTACTTC TRBJ2-5 TRBV5-1 NA NA
CASSAGNYGYTF TGTGCCAGCAGCGCCGGGAACTATGGCTACACCTTC TRBJ1-2 TRBV2 NA many
CASRREDTQYF TGTGCCAGCAGGAGAGAAGATACGCAGTATTTT TRBJ2-3 TRBV2 NA NA
CASSFGQGGSPLHF TGCGCCAGCAGCTTTGGGCAGGGCGGTTCACCCCTCCACTTT TRBJ1-6 TRBV5-1 NA NA
CAGGRDGYTF TGTGCCGGCGGGAGGGATGGCTACACCTTC TRBJ1-2 TRBV28 NA few
CASSPRTGRAEAFF TGTGCCAGCAGTCCCCGGACAGGGAGGGCTGAAGCTTTCTTT TRBJ1-1 TRBV28 TRBD1 NA
CASSLPSRPLERGGTNYGYTF TGCGCCAGCAGCTTGCCCTCGAGACCTTTGGAAAGGGGGGGGACTAACTATGGCTACACCTTC TRBJ1-2 TRBV5-1 NA NA
CAWRWGDLPLHF TGTGCCTGGAGGTGGGGGGATTTACCCCTCCACTTT TRBJ1-6 TRBV30 NA NA
CASSLDRSNTEAFF TGTGCCAGCAGCTTGGACAGATCGAACACTGAAGCTTTCTTT TRBJ1-1 TRBV5-4 NA NA
CASSRGQGGNNEQFF TGTGCCAGCTCACGTGGACAGGGGGGTAACAATGAGCAGTTCTTC TRBJ2-1 TRBV18 TRBD1 NA
CASSEALNYEQYF TGTGCCAGCAGTGAAGCGCTAAACTACGAGCAGTACTTC TRBJ2-7 TRBV6-1 NA NA
CASSLGGQSYGYTF TGTGCCAGCAGTTTGGGGGGACAGTCCTATGGCTACACCTTC TRBJ1-2 TRBV28 TRBD1 NA
CASSDSPGGTGKLGYGYTF TGTGCCAGCAGCGATTCTCCCGGCGGGACAGGGAAGTTAGGCTATGGCTACACCTTC TRBJ1-2 TRBV27 TRBD1 NA
CASSTGLADTGELFF TGTGCCAGCAGCACGGGACTAGCGGACACCGGGGAGCTGTTTTTT TRBJ2-2 TRBV5-4 TRBD2 NA
CASNFRHRLAGSVNEQFF TGTGCCAGCAACTTTCGACATCGACTAGCGGGATCTGTAAATGAGCAGTTCTTC TRBJ2-1 TRBV2 TRBD2 NA
CAWSLDSHNQPQHF TGTGCCTGGAGCCTGGACAGCCACAATCAGCCCCAGCATTTT TRBJ1-5 TRBV30 NA NA
CASSYRPGPYEQYF TGTGCCAGCAGTTACCGGCCAGGGCCCTACGAGCAGTACTTC TRBJ2-7 TRBV6-5 NA NA
CATSRDLTAGAPYNEQFF TGTGCCACCAGCAGAGATCTGACGGCGGGGGCTCCCTACAATGAGCAGTTCTTC TRBJ2-1 TRBV15 NA NA
CATAGSNTIYF TGTGCCACCGCGGGGAGCAACACCATATATTTT TRBJ1-3 TRBV10-3 NA NA
CATSRLAGGEQFF TGTGCCACCAGCAGACTAGCGGGGGGTGAGCAGTTCTTC TRBJ2-1 TRBV15 TRBD2 NA
CASSWTGRTSTDTQYF TGTGCCAGCAGTTGGACAGGTCGCACTAGCACAGATACGCAGTATTTT TRBJ2-3 TRBV28 TRBD1 NA
CATSEQDKATNEKLFF TGTGCCACCAGTGAGCAGGATAAGGCGACTAATGAAAAACTGTTTTTT TRBJ1-4 TRBV24-1 NA NA
CASSLGADYGYTF TGTGCCAGCAGTTTAGGGGCTGACTATGGCTACACCTTC TRBJ1-2 TRBV12-3/TRBV12-4 NA few
CASRLPGQVRLAESYEQYF TGTGCAAGTCGCTTACCGGGACAGGTAAGACTAGCGGAATCCTACGAGCAGTACTTC TRBJ2-7 TRBV12-2 NA NA
CASRPMGQGSYGYTF TGTGCCAGCAGACCCATGGGACAGGGTTCATATGGCTACACCTTC TRBJ1-2 TRBV28 TRBD1 NA
CASSSDTQETQYF TGTGCCAGCAGCTCAGACACGCAAGAGACCCAGTACTTC TRBJ2-5 TRBV7-8 NA NA
CASSRTSGRIPYEQYF TGTGCCAGCAGTAGGACTAGCGGGAGAATACCCTACGAGCAGTACTTC TRBJ2-7 TRBV6-2/TRBV6-3 TRBD2 NA
CASSPGHTNYGYTF TGTGCCAGCAGCCCGGGTCATACAAATTACGGCTACACCTTC TRBJ1-2 TRBV7-2 NA NA
CASSPTTASEQYF TGTGCCAGCAGTCCCACGACAGCATCCGAGCAGTACTTC TRBJ2-7 TRBV6-5 NA few
CASSEIGQGLQFF TGTGCCAGCAGTGAGATAGGACAGGGGTTACAGTTCTTC TRBJ2-1 TRBV2 TRBD1 NA
CASSQGSGTDTQYF TGTGCCAGCAGCCAGGGGTCGGGCACAGATACGCAGTATTTT TRBJ2-3 TRBV7-3 NA NA
CASSPRAHSDTQYF TGTGCCAGCAGTCCGCGGGCGCACTCAGATACGCAGTATTTT TRBJ2-3 TRBV28 NA NA
CASSPPGLAGAVF TGTGCCAGCAGCCCACCGGGACTAGCGGGGGCTGTCTTC TRBJ2-4 TRBV28 TRBD2 NA
CAWRRTSGRSYNEQFF TGTGCCTGGAGAAGGACTAGCGGGAGGTCCTACAATGAGCAGTTCTTC TRBJ2-1 TRBV30 TRBD2 NA
CASSPEGQPNTEAFF TGTGCCAGCAGCCCCGAGGGACAACCGAACACTGAAGCTTTCTTT TRBJ1-1 TRBV9 NA NA
CASRVGLAGTGELFF TGTGCCAGCAGAGTCGGACTAGCGGGCACCGGGGAGCTGTTTTTT TRBJ2-2 TRBV2 TRBD2 NA
CAISSGTEYTEAFF TGTGCCATCAGTTCCGGGACAGAGTACACTGAAGCTTTCTTT TRBJ1-1 TRBV10-3 TRBD1 NA
CAGGFSGYTF TGTGCCGGAGGGTTTAGTGGCTACACCTTC TRBJ1-2 TRBV30 NA few
CASSSRPGQGTEAFF TGTGCCAGCAGCTCTCGTCCGGGACAGGGCACTGAAGCTTTCTTT TRBJ1-1 TRBV7-3 TRBD1 NA
CASSQQGGDTIYF TGTGCCAGCAGCCAGCAGGGAGGAGACACCATATATTTT TRBJ1-3 TRBV5-6 NA NA